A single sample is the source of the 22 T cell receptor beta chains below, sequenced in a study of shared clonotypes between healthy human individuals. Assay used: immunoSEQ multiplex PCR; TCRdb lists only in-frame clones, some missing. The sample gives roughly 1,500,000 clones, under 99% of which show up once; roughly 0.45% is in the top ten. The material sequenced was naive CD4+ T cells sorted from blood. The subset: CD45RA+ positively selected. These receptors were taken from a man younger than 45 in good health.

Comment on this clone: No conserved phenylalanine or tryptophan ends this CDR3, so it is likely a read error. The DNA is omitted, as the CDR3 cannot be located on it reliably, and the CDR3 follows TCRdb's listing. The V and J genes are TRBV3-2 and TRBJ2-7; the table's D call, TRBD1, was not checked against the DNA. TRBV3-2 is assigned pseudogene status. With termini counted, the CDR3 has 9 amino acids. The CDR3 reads CASSQSPGL.

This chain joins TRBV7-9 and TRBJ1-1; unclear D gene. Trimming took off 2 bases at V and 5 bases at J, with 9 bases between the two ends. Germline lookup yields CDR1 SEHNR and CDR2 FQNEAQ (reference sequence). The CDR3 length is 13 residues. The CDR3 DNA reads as TGTGCCAGCAGCTTAATAGGGCGAACTGAAGCTTTCTTT. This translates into CASSLIGRTEAFF.

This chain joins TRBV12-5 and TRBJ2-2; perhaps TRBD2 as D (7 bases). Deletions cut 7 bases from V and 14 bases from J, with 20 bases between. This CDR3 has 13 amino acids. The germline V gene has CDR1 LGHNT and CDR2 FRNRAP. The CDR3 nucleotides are TGTGCTAGTGCCCCTCAGAGGGGGGGAGATCTGTTTTTT. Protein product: CASAPQRGGDLFF.

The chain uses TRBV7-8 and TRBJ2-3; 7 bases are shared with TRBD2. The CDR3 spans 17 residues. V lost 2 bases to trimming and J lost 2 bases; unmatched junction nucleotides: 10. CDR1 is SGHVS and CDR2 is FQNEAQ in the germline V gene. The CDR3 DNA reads TGTGCCAGCAGCTTACCGGTGTCTAGCGGAATCACAGATACGCAGTATTTT. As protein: CASSLPVSSGITDTQYF.

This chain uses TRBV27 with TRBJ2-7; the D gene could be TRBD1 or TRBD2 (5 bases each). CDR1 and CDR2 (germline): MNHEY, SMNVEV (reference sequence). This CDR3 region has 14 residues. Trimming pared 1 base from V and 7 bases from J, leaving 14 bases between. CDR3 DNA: TGTGCCAGCAGTTTATGGCAGGGAACGGGGGAGCAGTACTTC. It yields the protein CASSLWQGTGEQYF.

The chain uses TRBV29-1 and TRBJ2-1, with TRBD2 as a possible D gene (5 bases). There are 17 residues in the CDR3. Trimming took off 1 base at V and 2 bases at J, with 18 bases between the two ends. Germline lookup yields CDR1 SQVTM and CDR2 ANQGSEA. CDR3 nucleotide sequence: TGCAGCGTTGAAGTATTGGGCGGGCTGTCACCCTACAATGAGCAGTTCTTC. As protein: CSVEVLGGLSPYNEQFF.

The CDR3 region has the DNA TGTGCCATCAGTGAGTGGACAGGCCGGGAGGCCTACGAGCAGTACTTC. Its protein is CAISEWTGREAYEQYF. The chain carries TRBV10-3 and TRBJ2-7, with D possibly called TRBD1 or TRBD2 (7 bases each). Germline V CDR1 and CDR2: ENHRY, SYGVKD. The germline V and J ends were trimmed by 1 base and 2 bases, with 15 bases remaining between them. There are 16 residues in the CDR3.

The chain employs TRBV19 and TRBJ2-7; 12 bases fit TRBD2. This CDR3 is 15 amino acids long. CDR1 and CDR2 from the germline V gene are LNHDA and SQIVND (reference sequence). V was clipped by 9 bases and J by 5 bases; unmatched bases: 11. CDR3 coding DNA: TGTGCCAGCGCGAGTGTGACTAGCGGGAGCGACGAGCAGTACTTC. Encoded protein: CASASVTSGSDEQYF.

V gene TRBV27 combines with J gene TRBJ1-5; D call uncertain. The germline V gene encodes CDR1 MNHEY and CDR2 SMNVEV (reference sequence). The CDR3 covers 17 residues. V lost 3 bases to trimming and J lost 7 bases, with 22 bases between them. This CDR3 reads CASSLASSKGGSQPQHF. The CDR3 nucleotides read TGTGCCAGCAGTTTGGCTTCATCTAAGGGAGGATCACAGCCCCAGCATTTT.

The CDR3 DNA reads TGTGCCAGCAGTGAGAAGGGTTTGTCAGATACGCAGTATTTT. This sequence encodes CASSEKGLSDTQYF. This chain uses TRBV2 with TRBJ2-3; D gene ambiguous. The CDR3 sequence is 14 residues long. V was shortened by 3 bases and J by 4 bases, with 11 bases between the two germline ends. In germline, CDR1 is SNHLY, CDR2 FYNNEI. Supplemented by reference TRBV2 and TRBJ2-3, the full variable domain reads EPEVTQTPSHQVTQMGQEVILRCVPISNHLYFYWYRQILGQKVEFLVSFYNNEISEKSEIFDDQFSVERPDGSNFTLKIRSTKLEDSAMYFCASSEKGLSDTQYFGPGTRLTVL.

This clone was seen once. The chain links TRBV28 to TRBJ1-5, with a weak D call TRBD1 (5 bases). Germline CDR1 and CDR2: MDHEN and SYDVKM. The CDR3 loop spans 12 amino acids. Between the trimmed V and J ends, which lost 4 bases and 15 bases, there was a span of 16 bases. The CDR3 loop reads CASSSRLGATHF. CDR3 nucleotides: TGTGCCAGCAGTTCCCGACTAGGGGCAACGCATTTT.

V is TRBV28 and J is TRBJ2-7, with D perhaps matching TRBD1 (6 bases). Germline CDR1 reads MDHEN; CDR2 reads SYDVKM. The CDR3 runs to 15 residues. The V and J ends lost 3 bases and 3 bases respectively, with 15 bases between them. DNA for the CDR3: TGTGCCAGCAGTTTCTGGTCGGGACAACTCTACGAGCAGTACTTC. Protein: CASSFWSGQLYEQYF.

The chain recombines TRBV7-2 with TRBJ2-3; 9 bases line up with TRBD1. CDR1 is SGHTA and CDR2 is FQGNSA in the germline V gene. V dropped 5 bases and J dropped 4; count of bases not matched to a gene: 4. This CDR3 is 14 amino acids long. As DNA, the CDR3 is TGTGCCAGCAGCCAGGACAGGGGCGCAGATACGCAGTATTTT. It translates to CASSQDRGADTQYF.

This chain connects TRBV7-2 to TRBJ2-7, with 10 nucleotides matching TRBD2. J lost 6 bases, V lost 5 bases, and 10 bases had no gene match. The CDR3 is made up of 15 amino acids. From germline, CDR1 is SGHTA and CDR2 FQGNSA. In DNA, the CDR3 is TGTGCCAGCAGCCCACAGGCTAGCGGGAGAGGCGAGCAGTACTTC. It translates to CASSPQASGRGEQYF. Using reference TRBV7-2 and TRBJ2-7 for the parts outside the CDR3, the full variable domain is GAGVSQSPSNKVTEKGKDVELRCDPISGHTALYWYRQSLGQGLEFLIYFQGNSAPDKSGLPSDRFSAERTGGSVSTLTIQRTQQEDSAVYLCASSPQASGRGEQYFGPGTRLTVT.

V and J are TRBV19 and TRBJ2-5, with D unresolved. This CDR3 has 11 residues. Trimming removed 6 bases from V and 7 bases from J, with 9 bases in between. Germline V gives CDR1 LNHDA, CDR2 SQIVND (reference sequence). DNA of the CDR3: TGTGCCAGTAGCGATTTAGTGACCCAGTACTTC. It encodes CASSDLVTQYF.

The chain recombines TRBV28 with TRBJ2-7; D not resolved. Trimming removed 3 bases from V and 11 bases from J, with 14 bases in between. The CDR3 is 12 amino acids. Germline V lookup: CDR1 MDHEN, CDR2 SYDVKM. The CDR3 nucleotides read TGTGCCAGCAGTTTTGGGGTTTATGGCGAGTACTTC. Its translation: CASSFGVYGEYF.

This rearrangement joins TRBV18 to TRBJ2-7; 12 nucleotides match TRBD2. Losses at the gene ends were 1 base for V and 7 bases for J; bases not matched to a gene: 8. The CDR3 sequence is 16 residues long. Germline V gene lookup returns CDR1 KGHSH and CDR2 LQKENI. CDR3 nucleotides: TGTGCCAGCTCACCACGGACTAGCGGGACGGGAGGTGAGCAGTACTTC. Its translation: CASSPRTSGTGGEQYF.

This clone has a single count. Written as DNA, the CDR3 is TGTGCCAGCAGCTTGTTTCCGGGGGCATACGAGCAGTACTTC. Amino acids: CASSLFPGAYEQYF. J is TRBJ2-7 and V is TRBV5-5; D tentatively fits TRBD1 or TRBD2 (6 bases each). Germline CDR1 and CDR2: SGHKS and YYEKEE (reference sequence). V was clipped by 1 base and J by 4 bases, with 12 bases between them. This CDR3 is built from 14 residues.

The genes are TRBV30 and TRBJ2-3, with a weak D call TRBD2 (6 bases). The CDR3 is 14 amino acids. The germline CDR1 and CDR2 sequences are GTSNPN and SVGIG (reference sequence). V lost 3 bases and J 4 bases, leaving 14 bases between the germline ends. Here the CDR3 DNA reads TGTGCCTGGAGGCGGACTATAGCGGCAGATACGCAGTATTTT. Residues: CAWRRTIAADTQYF.

The CDR3 protein is CASSYTRTGETQYF. DNA for the CDR3: TGTGCCAGCAGTTACACTCGGACAGGAGAGACCCAGTACTTC. This chain joins TRBV6-6 and TRBJ2-5; 7 bases align to TRBD1. The length of the CDR3 is 14 residues. Germline V gene data show CDR1 as MNHNY and CDR2 as SVGAGI (reference sequence). The J segment lost 4 bases and the V segment lost 2 bases, leaving 4 bases of the junction unmatched.

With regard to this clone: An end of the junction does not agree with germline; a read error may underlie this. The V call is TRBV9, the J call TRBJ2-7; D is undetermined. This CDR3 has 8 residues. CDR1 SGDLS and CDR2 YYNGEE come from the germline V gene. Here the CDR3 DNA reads TGTGCCAGCAGGAGTCCTAACTTC. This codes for CASRSPNF.

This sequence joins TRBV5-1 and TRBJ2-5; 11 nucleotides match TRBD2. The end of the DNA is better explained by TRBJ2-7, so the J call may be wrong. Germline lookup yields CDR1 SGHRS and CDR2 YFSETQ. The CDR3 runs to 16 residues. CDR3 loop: CASSLGGSGRAYEQYF. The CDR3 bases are TGCGCCAGCAGCTTGGGAGGTAGCGGGAGGGCCTACGAGCAGTACTTC.